Here is one T cell receptor beta chain with its context. The table lists this clonotype with a count of one. The antigen it recognizes is unknown. Base qualities are missing; no much larger clone stands one base away. The library was generated by 5' RACE. The sequencer listed for this sample is Illumina HiSeq 2500. A second PCR of roughly 6 to 11 cycles was run with a J-beta primer mix and a sample-barcoded 5' primer. Each TCR beta cDNA molecule received a unique molecular identifier from a template-switch 5' adaptor carrying 12 random nucleotides. Each sample yielded at least 3 million CDR3-containing paired-end reads. All of the RNA was converted into first-strand cDNA using the Mint cDNA synthesis kit, with a TRBC-specific oligonucleotide serving as the primer. Following uracil-DNA glycosylase treatment, a first 18-cycle PCR with universal primers M1SS and BC2_uni_R was performed on all cDNA. Per the original workflow: For normalization, 1 million high-quality reads were randomly selected from each sample, with every read carrying a distinct molecular identifier. Reads with shared molecular identifiers were discarded instead of being binned into consensus sequences. MiTCR, run with a Q25 quality threshold and the strictest error-elimination algorithm, handled CDR3 identification, clonotype clustering and error correction. Lower-bound total TCR beta diversity was estimated with a nonparametric unseen species model using Euler transformation. TCRdb reprocessed the public reads (quality trimming at Q25 with fastp, clone calling with MiXCR) and kept in-frame beta chains. Records with the same CDR3 protein are collapsed into one entry carrying the most frequent genes and DNA. These V and J calls rely on TCRdb rather than the paper's analysis. The sample table lists more than 1.4 million distinct CDR3 sequences, approximately 42% of them with a count of one. In total, the top ten clones hold around 8% of the sample.

CDR1 and CDR2 are read off the germline V gene (reference sequence) as MNHNY and SVGAGI. Reading from cysteine to phenylalanine, the CDR3 counts 17 amino acids. Here the CDR3 DNA is all that survives: 51 bases in frame from base 1. The 35 to 40 donors, aged about 6 to 90 years, were systemically healthy Caucasian individuals from Russia. About 10 milliliters of peripheral blood were collected from each donor into EDTA-treated Vacutainer tubes. Ficoll-Paque density-gradient centrifugation was used to isolate PBMCs, with at least 6.5 million per sample. Total RNA, at least 6 micrograms per sample, was extracted from PBMCs with Trizol reagent. The percentages of naive CD45RAhigh/CD27high T cells were determined by flow cytometry on a PBMC aliquot from every donor. This entry belongs to a study of blood T cells in healthy people across ages (dated by TCRdb to about 2015). In terms of the full investigation: Template switching captured roughly one uniquely barcoded TCR beta cDNA molecule per two T cells in model experiments. The donors were split into four age groups: young (average about 16 years), middle-aged (about 40), aged (approximately 60) and long-lived (about 74). The study analyzed two additional independent replicas of 1 million unique cDNA reads from the same blood draw for two donors, one aged 18 to 30 and one aged 80 or older. To avoid experimental bias, donors of different ages were spread randomly across the sequencing lanes. To track age-related changes in TCR beta repertoire diversity, the study relied on deep sequencing normalized with unique cDNA molecular identifiers. The full study reports these points: Donor CMV infection status was unknown, potentially confounding age-related changes in expanded clonotypes. Compared with the aged group, the long-lived group had more naive CD4+ T cells, fewer expanded clones and increased TCR diversity, suggesting age selection. Bulk unsorted PBMC profiling prevented conclusive comparison of naive and antigen-experienced compartments. A strong correlation was found between observed TCR beta diversity and the percentage of naive T cells measured by flow cytometry. Estimates of total diversity based on one million sequenced T cells were considered lower bounds and underestimates. As age increased, observed TCR beta diversity per million T cells dropped in a roughly linear way, and a significant reduction was already evident by age 40.

The sequence came from a woman aged 18-35 years in good health. The sequence links TRBV6-6 to TRBJ2-1, with a tentative D gene TRBD2 over 7 matching bases. The J call is doubtful: the DNA matches TRBJ2-7 better. Sequenced material: blood. The CDR3 reads CASSSKAGTSSYNEQYF. In nucleotide form, the sequence is TGTGCCAGCAGTTCCAAAGCGGGGACAAGCTCCTACAATGAGCAGTACTTC.